The sequence of this T cell receptor (beta chain) was determined in a study of PD-1 blockade in classical Hodgkin lymphoma. Across the study: Patients received nivolumab 3 mg/kg intravenously every 2 weeks. General study findings and limits: By C4D1 there was a significant rise in CD4+ TCR diversity but not in CD8+ TCR diversity.

CDR1 is MNHEY, CDR2 SMNVEV, per germline (reference sequence). The junction had 9 bases not matched to a gene; V was cut back by 5 bases and J by 4 bases. CDR3 size: 16 residues. Each and every patient relapsed after autologous stem cell transplantation, and patients got differing brentuximab vedotin exposure. The protocol was immunoSEQ multiplex PCR, while the TCRdb copy is restricted to in-frame clones and leaves out a portion. The sample lists about 110,000 clones, about nine tenths occurring once. About this clone itself: Its antigen is currently unknown.

The receptor was derived from a human donor with classical Hodgkin lymphoma. The specimen comprised peripheral blood mononuclear cells (PBMCs), sampled before the second cycle of nivolumab. The V gene is TRBV27, the J gene TRBJ2-1, with 9 positions matching TRBD1. CDR3 sequence: CASSPQQGASYNEQFF. The CDR3 DNA reads as TGTGCCAGCAGTCCCCAACAGGGGGCGAGTTACAATGAGCAGTTCTTC.